This TCR beta chain was recovered during a study of beta chain features in type 1 diabetes. This clone appeared a few times. Its antigen is unknown. The investigators reverse transcribed all of the isolated RNA, so they sequenced expressed TCRB transcripts. Measured with immunoSEQ multiplex PCR; TCRdb has only the in-frame clones, and not every one. The sample lists about 280,000 clones, about 15% seen once, with 0.015% to 0.017% in the top ten. Findings and caveats of the study: Shortening that was moderate but significant affected the TCRB CDR3s of Type 1 diabetes patients in all four CD4+ subsets.

The CDR3 is 13 residues long. The germline V gene has CDR1 MNHEY and CDR2 SMNVEV (reference sequence). V was trimmed by 7 bases and J by 14 bases, leaving 22 bases between them. V and J are TRBV27 and TRBJ2-3; TRBD2 might be the D (5 bases). This TCR came from a young man with type 1 diabetes. Sequenced sample: naive CD4+ T cells from blood. The CDR3 sequence is CASTRAPSGKRYF. In nucleotides, the CDR3 is TGTGCCAGCACCCGGGCCCCGAGCGGCAAGCGGTATTTT.